This T cell receptor beta chain was captured in a study of T cell changes during pregnancy in multiple sclerosis. This clone was observed once. Method: immunoSEQ multiplex PCR; TCRdb's copy keeps in-frame clones and lacks some. The repertoire holds 40,000 to 45,000 clones, 80% to 95% seen once, with less than 0.65% in the top ten. Source: CD4+ T cells from peripheral blood mononuclear cells, taken in the third trimester of pregnancy. The source is a female donor with multiple sclerosis, enrolled in a pregnancy study.

The CDR3 DNA is TGTGCCAGCAGGAGCGGAAACTACGAGCAGTACTTC. It encodes CASRSGNYEQYF. The rearrangement uses TRBV28 and TRBJ2-7; tentatively, D is TRBD2 (5 bases). Germline V CDR1 and CDR2: MDHEN, SYDVKM. The CDR3 runs to 12 residues. V was trimmed by 6 bases and J by 3 bases, leaving 9 bases between them.